A selection of T cell receptor beta chains follows, all from one sample in a study of blood T cells in healthy people across ages. TCRdb recomputed calls from the 5' RACE reads with MiXCR, one row per CDR3 protein. The sample holds about 1.4 million distinct CDR3 sequences, 55% to 75% seen once. Sequences were obtained from blood. These receptors all come from a man between 18 and 35 years old in good health. Each CDR3 is given with its conserved first and last residue. Each record gives: J gene, V gene, D gene, clone size, CDR3 protein, CDR3 DNA. D genes are given only for firm matches. Size is stated for part of the rows, as once, few or many counts, or as a class when the clone is expanded.

>TRBJ1-2|TRBV15|TRBD1|.
CATSKQGTYGYTF
TGTGCCACCAGCAAACAGGGGACTTATGGCTACACCTTC
>TRBJ1-1|TRBV6-5|TRBD1|few
CASSRGRSEAFF
TGTGCCAGCTCCAGGGGGCGTTCTGAAGCTTTCTTT
>TRBJ2-1|TRBV5-6|.|.
CASRWGFSGHYNEQFF
TGTGCCAGCAGGTGGGGGTTTAGCGGACACTACAATGAGCAGTTCTTC
>TRBJ2-1|TRBV29-1|TRBD1|.
CSVESRGLHSYNEQFF
TGCAGCGTTGAGTCCAGGGGGCTCCACTCCTACAATGAGCAGTTCTTC
>TRBJ2-3|TRBV6-1|TRBD2|.
CASSPTTRLAGVSEDTQYF
TGTGCCAGCAGTCCAACTACCCGACTAGCGGGAGTCTCGGAAGATACGCAGTATTTT
>TRBJ1-5|TRBV9|.|.
CASSVDSGAQPQHF
TGTGCCAGCAGCGTAGATAGCGGGGCTCAGCCCCAGCATTTT
>TRBJ2-1|TRBV4-1|.|many
CASSQGGGNEQFF
TGTGCCAGCAGCCAAGGGGGGGGGAATGAGCAGTTCTTC
>TRBJ2-3|TRBV20-1|TRBD2|few
CSASPGPSGHTDTQYF
TGCAGTGCTAGTCCAGGTCCTAGCGGACACACAGATACGCAGTATTTT
>TRBJ1-2|TRBV2|TRBD1|.
CASRGAGTGPGYTF
TGTGCCAGCAGAGGGGCCGGGACAGGGCCTGGCTACACCTTC
>TRBJ1-2|TRBV7-9|TRBD1|once
CASSLGTGGVGGYTF
TGTGCCAGCAGCTTGGGGACAGGGGGCGTAGGTGGCTACACCTTC
>TRBJ2-1|TRBV11-2|TRBD2|.
CASSSRVSGGFF
TGTGCCAGCAGCTCCAGAGTTAGCGGGGGGTTCTTC
>TRBJ1-2|TRBV7-8|.|.
CASSFRGDSYYGYTF
TGTGCCAGCAGCTTCCGCGGGGATAGCTACTATGGCTACACCTTC
>TRBJ1-2|TRBV12-3/TRBV12-4|.|.
CASSFPGSISRRGYTF
TGTGCCAGCAGTTTTCCCGGGAGCATAAGCCGGCGTGGCTACACCTTC
>TRBJ2-1|TRBV20-1|TRBD2|.
CSAGSAGTSGYNEQFF
TGCAGTGCTGGTTCCGCCGGGACTAGCGGTTACAATGAGCAGTTCTTC
>TRBJ2-5|TRBV28|TRBD1|once
CASSFVDRGQQETQYF
TGTGCCAGCAGTTTCGTTGACAGGGGACAACAAGAGACCCAGTACTTC
>TRBJ1-2|TRBV28|TRBD1|.
CASSPVGGQGLSWKGYTF
TGTGCCAGCAGCCCTGTTGGGGGACAGGGCCTAAGTTGGAAGGGCTACACCTTC
>TRBJ2-1|TRBV28|TRBD1|once
CASSPGQARGDEQFF
TGTGCCAGCAGTCCAGGACAGGCCCGTGGCGATGAGCAGTTCTTC
>TRBJ2-4|TRBV5-1|TRBD2|few
CASSLAGRTKNIQYF
TGCGCCAGCAGCTTGGCCGGGAGGACGAAAAACATTCAGTACTTC
>TRBJ1-5|TRBV10-3|.|.
CAIKSGGTSNQPQHF
TGTGCCATCAAAAGTGGAGGGACAAGCAATCAGCCCCAGCATTTT
>TRBJ2-2|TRBV6-2/TRBV6-3|.|.
CASIRSTGNTGELFF
TGTGCCAGCATACGCTCGACTGGAAACACCGGGGAGCTGTTTTTT
>TRBJ2-3|TRBV2|TRBD2|.
CASSYPYPGLAGGPSDTQYF
TGTGCCAGCAGTTACCCCTATCCGGGACTAGCGGGGGGGCCTTCAGATACGCAGTATTTT
>TRBJ2-5|TRBV29-1|.|.
CSVEYLVEGLDTTQYF
TGCAGCGTTGAATACCTCGTAGAGGGGCTGGATACGACCCAGTACTTC
>TRBJ2-7|TRBV5-1|.|few
CASSFSVGYEQYF
TGCGCCAGCAGCTTCTCAGTCGGCTACGAGCAGTACTTC
>TRBJ2-7|TRBV25-1|TRBD2|.
CASSGLGGVHEQYF
TGTGCCAGCAGTGGCCTTGGGGGGGTTCACGAGCAGTACTTC
>TRBJ2-5|TRBV7-9|.|.
CASSFTGRATRETQYF
TGTGCCAGCAGCTTTACGGGCAGGGCCACAAGGGAGACCCAGTACTTC
>TRBJ1-5|TRBV4-3|.|.
CASSQDEDTGSRQPQHF
TGCGCCAGCAGCCAAGATGAGGACACCGGGAGCAGACAGCCCCAGCATTTT
>TRBJ2-7|TRBV27|TRBD1|few
CASSLSEGQSYEQYF
TGTGCCAGCAGTTTATCTGAGGGACAGTCCTACGAGCAGTACTTC
>TRBJ2-7|TRBV11-2|.|.
CASSIAAGSYEQYF
TGTGCCAGCAGTATAGCGGCAGGCTCCTACGAGCAGTACTTC
>TRBJ2-7|TRBV7-6|.|.
CASSLAPGQGWGSYEQYF
TGTGCCAGCAGCTTAGCGCCGGGGCAGGGTTGGGGCTCCTACGAGCAGTACTTC
>TRBJ1-2|TRBV12-3/TRBV12-4|.|.
CASRVTNYGYTF
TGTGCCAGCAGGGTGACAAACTATGGCTACACCTTC
>TRBJ2-7|TRBV5-1|.|.
CASSLTGRGYEQYF
TGCGCCAGCAGCTTGACAGGGCGCGGCTACGAGCAGTACTTC
>TRBJ2-5|TRBV29-1|.|few
CSVGPRFGETQYF
TGCAGCGTTGGACCAAGGTTTGGGGAGACCCAGTACTTC
>TRBJ2-5|TRBV18|.|.
CASSSTAGRETQYF
TGTGCCAGCTCATCTACGGCAGGGCGGGAGACCCAGTACTTC
>TRBJ2-1|TRBV15|TRBD2|.
CATSRAKRGGYEQFF
TGTGCCACCAGCAGAGCTAAGCGGGGGGGCTATGAGCAGTTCTTC
>TRBJ2-5|TRBV13|.|.
CASLWKDQGTQYF
TGTGCCAGCCTATGGAAGGACCAAGGGACCCAGTACTTC
>TRBJ1-5|TRBV6-2/TRBV6-3|TRBD1|.
CASRPGQGLNQPQHF
TGTGCCAGCAGACCGGGACAGGGGTTGAATCAGCCCCAGCATTTT
>TRBJ2-1|TRBV4-1|TRBD2|.
CASSPSTGGYNEQFF
TGCGCCAGCAGCCCTTCAACGGGGGGCTACAATGAGCAGTTCTTC
>TRBJ2-5|TRBV7-2|.|.
CASSRTHNQETQYF
TGTGCCAGCAGCCGGACACATAATCAAGAGACCCAGTACTTC
>TRBJ1-4|TRBV6-1|TRBD1|.
CASSEARRGLGEKLFF
TGTGCCAGCAGTGAAGCACGGAGGGGGCTGGGGGAAAAACTGTTTTTT
>TRBJ2-1|TRBV7-6|.|.
CASSLDYRYNEQFF
TGTGCCAGCAGCTTAGACTATCGCTACAATGAGCAGTTCTTC
>TRBJ2-1|TRBV6-2/TRBV6-3|TRBD1|.
CASKTGGAGNEQFF
TGTGCCAGCAAAACAGGGGGCGCCGGAAATGAGCAGTTCTTC
>TRBJ1-1|TRBV29-1|.|.
CSVGPPDNTEAFF
TGCAGCGTTGGTCCCCCGGATAACACTGAAGCTTTCTTT
>TRBJ2-5|TRBV4-2|TRBD2|.
CASSQDLLRGGRETQYF
TGTGCCAGCAGCCAAGATCTATTGCGGGGGGGCCGGGAGACCCAGTACTTC
>TRBJ2-7|TRBV7-2|.|.
CASSSDITYEQYF
TGTGCCAGCAGCTCCGACATAACCTACGAGCAGTACTTC
>TRBJ1-2|TRBV15|TRBD1|.
CATSIGQAINYGYTF
TGTGCCACCAGCATCGGACAGGCGATTAACTATGGCTACACCTTC
>TRBJ2-2|TRBV15|.|.
CATSQVNTGELFF
TGTGCCACCAGCCAGGTGAACACCGGGGAGCTGTTTTTT
>TRBJ1-1|TRBV12-3/TRBV12-4|.|.
CASSLVGSLSAEAFF
TGTGCCAGCAGCTTAGTGGGGTCCCTTTCGGCTGAAGCTTTCTTT